A selection of T cell receptor beta chains follows, all from one sample in a study of regulatory T cells in long-lasting Graves disease. TCRdb independently ran MiXCR on the multiplex PCR reads; one entry per CDR3 protein. The sample includes roughly 560,000 distinct CDR3 sequences, 16% seen only once; the top ten take 25%. This sample was also put to use in a study of T cells in Graves' hyperthyroidism and ophthalmopathy.

The specimen was peripheral blood mononuclear cells (PBMCs), collected at new diagnosis, from a patient treated with antithyroid drugs. All receptors derive from a woman in her forties or fifties with Graves disease. Both conserved end residues are part of each CDR3. Fields, in order: V gene, clone size, J gene, D gene, CDR3 protein, CDR3 DNA. A D gene is named only where the DNA matches it firmly. Size is omitted from some rows. Given values are once, few, many or a class for expanded clones.

TRBV5-1	few	TRBJ1-1	TRBD1	CASSLRGQGPLGTEAFF	TGCGCCAGCAGCTTGCGGGGACAGGGGCCACTAGGCACTGAAGCTTTCTTT
TRBV11-2	many	TRBJ2-3	.	CASSPRGVLTDTQYF	TGTGCCAGCAGCCCTAGGGGGGTCCTCACAGATACGCAGTATTTT
TRBV6-5	many	TRBJ1-1	.	CASSYGGGTEAFF	TGTGCCAGCAGTTACGGGGGCGGCACTGAAGCTTTCTTT
TRBV19	few	TRBJ2-3	.	CASRAHPQDTQYF	TGTGCCAGTAGGGCCCACCCCCAAGATACGCAGTATTTT
TRBV2	many	TRBJ2-7	TRBD2	CASSGGLAGAEQYF	TGTGCCAGCAGTGGAGGGCTAGCGGGGGCCGAGCAGTACTTC
TRBV11-2	many	TRBJ2-2	.	CASSLVRASNTGELFF	TGTGCCAGCAGCTTGGTGAGAGCCTCGAACACCGGGGAGCTGTTTTTT
TRBV20-1	.	TRBJ1-2	TRBD1	CSARDFPGQGAVYGYTF	TGCAGTGCTAGAGATTTCCCAGGACAGGGGGCTGTCTATGGCTACACCTTC
TRBV6-2/TRBV6-3	.	TRBJ1-2	TRBD1	CASRADRAPGRDYGYTF	TGTGCCAGCAGGGCCGACAGGGCCCCCGGTAGGGACTATGGCTACACCTTC
TRBV7-2	many	TRBJ1-2	.	CASSKSREGPYGYTF	TGTGCCAGCAGCAAAAGCAGGGAGGGTCCTTATGGCTACACCTTC
TRBV28	many	TRBJ1-2	TRBD1	CASRRQGFAYGYTF	TGTGCCAGCAGGAGACAGGGTTTCGCCTATGGCTACACCTTC
TRBV7-2	many	TRBJ2-1	.	CASSSRNNHNEQFF	TGTGCCAGCTCAAGTCGGAACAACCACAATGAGCAGTTCTTC
TRBV10-3	few	TRBJ2-3	.	CAISAATERDTQYF	TGTGCCATCAGTGCTGCAACAGAACGGGATACGCAGTATTTT
TRBV2	few	TRBJ1-3	.	CASESSGNTIYF	TGTGCCAGCGAAAGCTCTGGAAACACCATATATTTT
TRBV2	many	TRBJ2-3	TRBD2	CASRLAVTDTQYF	TGTGCCAGCAGGCTAGCGGTCACAGATACGCAGTATTTT
TRBV5-1	few	TRBJ1-6	.	CASSDYDSPLHF	TGCGCCAGCAGCGACTATGATTCACCCCTCCACTTT
TRBV6-1	.	TRBJ2-3	.	CASTSELGGRDTQYF	TGTGCCAGCACCTCTGAGTTGGGGGGGCGGGATACGCAGTATTTT
TRBV18	.	TRBJ1-3	TRBD1	CVSSPPGQAGNTIYF	TGTGTCAGCTCACCACCGGGACAGGCTGGAAACACCATATATTTT
TRBV5-1	many	TRBJ1-1	.	CASSLLTGTEAFF	TGCGCCAGCAGCTTGTTGACTGGCACTGAAGCTTTCTTT
TRBV30	.	TRBJ1-3	.	CAWTQIRGEDMHTIYF	TGTGCCTGGACCCAAATAAGGGGCGAGGATATGCACACCATATATTTT
TRBV12-3/TRBV12-4	many	TRBJ2-1	.	CASSPRSSYNEQFF	TGTGCCAGCTCACCCCGGAGCTCCTACAATGAGCAGTTCTTC
TRBV5-1	.	TRBJ1-1	.	CASSLAVDSTEAFF	TGCGCCAGCAGCTTGGCCGTGGATAGCACTGAAGCTTTCTTT
TRBV3-1	.	TRBJ2-5	TRBD2	CASSPGLAGAQETQYF	TGTGCCAGCAGCCCGGGCTTAGCGGGGGCTCAAGAGACCCAGTACTTC
TRBV12-3/TRBV12-4	.	TRBJ1-2	.	CASGQGRANYGYTF	TGTGCCAGCGGGCAGGGGAGGGCTAACTATGGCTACACCTTC
TRBV10-3	.	TRBJ1-2	.	CAIEGQGSDGYTF	TGTGCCATCGAGGGGCAGGGGTCCGATGGCTACACCTTC
TRBV3-1	many	TRBJ1-3	TRBD1	CASSQGNRGNGNTIYF	TGTGCCAGCAGCCAAGGGAACAGGGGTAATGGAAACACCATATATTTT
TRBV7-8	once	TRBJ1-4	.	CASSSRLAGGRWLFF	TGTGCCAGCAGCTCGCGACTAGCGGGGGGGAGGTGGCTGTTTTTT
TRBV10-2	few	TRBJ1-6	.	CASSGQYASPLHF	TGCGCCAGCAGTGGACAGTACGCTTCACCCCTCCACTTT
TRBV3-1	many	TRBJ1-2	.	CASSHSSNVPYGYTF	TGTGCCAGCAGCCATTCGTCCAACGTCCCCTATGGCTACACCTTC